By proportion, the clone carrying this TCR beta chain is medium-sized (0.01 to 0.1%). Its antigen is still unknown. The CDR3 contains 13 residues. Trimming left V 3 bases short and J 3 bases short, with 8 bases between. Germline V gene data show CDR1 as MDHEN and CDR2 as SYDVKM. The data are from a study of HIV-infected patients and healthy controls. Notes on the study in general: MAIT alpha-chain CDR3s were frequent in healthy controls, depleted in HIV+. CDR3 sharing between individuals was lower in HIV-infected patients than in healthy controls.

Roughly three months, about 14 weeks, into antiretroviral therapy, follow-up blood was collected. No cell fractionation was done, so the repertoire covers all unsorted peripheral blood T cells. Alpha and beta constant-region primers primed reverse transcription of 400 to 650 ng RNA. Using multiplexing indices, alpha and beta chain libraries were generated apart by chain-specific third strand synthesis. A 5' RACE adapter with a random hexamer and the SP2 primer site was joined to cDNA. Each molecule carried a 12-nucleotide identifier made of two joined random hexamers added before amplification. TCRdb re-called the 5' RACE reads through MiXCR, storing one row per CDR3 protein. Of about 5,700 distinct CDR3 sequences listed, 7% to 9.5% are singletons.

The sequence was collected from an adult with HIV infection. The sample consisted of blood, taken during antiretroviral therapy. The gene calls are TRBV28 and TRBJ1-1; the D is unclear. This CDR3 reads CASSLVSDTEAFF. CDR3 DNA sequence: TGTGCCAGCAGTTTGGTATCGGACACTGAAGCTTTCTTT.